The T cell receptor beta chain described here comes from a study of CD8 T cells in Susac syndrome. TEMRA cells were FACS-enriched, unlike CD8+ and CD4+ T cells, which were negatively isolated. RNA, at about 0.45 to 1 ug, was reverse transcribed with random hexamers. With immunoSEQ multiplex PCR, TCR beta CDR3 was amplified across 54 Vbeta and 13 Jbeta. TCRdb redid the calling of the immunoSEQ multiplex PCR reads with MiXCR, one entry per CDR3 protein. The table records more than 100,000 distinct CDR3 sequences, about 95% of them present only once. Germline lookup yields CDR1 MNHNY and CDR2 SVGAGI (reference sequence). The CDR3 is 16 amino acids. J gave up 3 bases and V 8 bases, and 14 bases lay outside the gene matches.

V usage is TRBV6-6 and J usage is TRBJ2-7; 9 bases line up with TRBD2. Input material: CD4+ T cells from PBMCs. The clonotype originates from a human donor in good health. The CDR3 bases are TGTGCCAGCGATGGAGGGAGGCGGGAGGGCCGCTACGAGCAGTACTTC. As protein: CASDGGRREGRYEQYF.